These 23 T cell receptor beta chains were sequenced from one sample in a study of cytomegalovirus exposure and HLA in healthy donors (dated by TCRdb to about 2017). Library preparation employed the immunoSEQ multiplex PCR assay. For the multiplex PCR, a mixture combining 60 forward primers for TCR Vbeta segments and 13 reverse primers for TCR Jbeta segments was used. Here the immuneACCESS table is served through TCRdb, limited to in-frame sequences with V and J called. Missing clones are a known gap in these copies; in checked studies unresolved V genes cover under half, and the rest lacks a known reason. For this sample, the table gives about 210,000 clones. The ten largest clones represent roughly 0.98% of the sample. Material: PBMCs. The receptor source for this set is a woman in her twenties or thirties in good health and CMV-seropositive.

V is TRBV7-9 and J is TRBJ1-2; 8 bases align to TRBD1. The trim removed 4 bases at V and 0 bases at J, leaving 4 bases unmatched. Germline V gene lookup returns CDR1 SEHNR and CDR2 FQNEAQ (reference sequence). The CDR3 has 15 residues. The CDR3 loop reads CASSSPGQANYGYTF. The CDR3 bases are TGTGCCAGCAGCTCACCGGGACAGGCTAACTATGGCTACACCTTC.

In nucleotides, the CDR3 is TGTGCAAGTCGCTTGCGCAGACTTGGCTACACCTTC. Its protein product is CASRLRRLGYTF. The chain recombines TRBV12-2 with TRBJ1-2. TRBV12-2 is assigned pseudogene status. The CDR3 spans 12 residues.

The rearrangement uses TRBV27 and TRBJ1-5; maybe TRBD1 (5 bases). Deletions cut 0 bases from V and 5 bases from J, with 8 bases between. Looked up from germline, CDR1 is MNHEY and CDR2 is SMNVEV (reference sequence). The CDR3 spans 14 residues. The CDR3 sequence: CASSLSPGHQPQHF. The CDR3 DNA is TGTGCCAGCAGTTTATCGCCAGGGCATCAGCCCCAGCATTTT.

The chain couples TRBV6-1 to TRBJ2-3; TRBD1 might be the D (5 bases). This CDR3 is 15 amino acids long. Trimming took 1 base from V and 2 from J, leaving 10 bases between them. In germline, CDR1 is MNHNS, CDR2 SASEGT. The CDR3 coding sequence is TGTGCCAGCAGTGAAGGAAAGGGGATCACAGATACGCAGTATTTT. It yields the protein CASSEGKGITDTQYF.

This chain links TRBV28 with TRBJ2-3, with TRBD2 matching 9 bases. Germline CDR1 and CDR2: MDHEN and SYDVKM. The CDR3 length is 18 residues. With V trimmed by 4 bases and J by 6 bases, 17 bases remained unmatched. The CDR3 nucleotides read TGTGCCAGCAGTTCTCTACTGGGGCTAGCGGGGCCCGGGGATACGCAGTATTTT. It encodes CASSSLLGLAGPGDTQYF.

The chain couples TRBV7-9 to TRBJ1-3; D gene unclear. With 2 bases removed from V and 4 bases from J, the gap between germline ends came to 3 bases. The CDR3 is 12 amino acids. Germline V lookup: CDR1 SEHNR, CDR2 FQNEAQ (reference sequence). CDR3 sequence (DNA): TGTGCCAGCAGCTTACAAGGAAACACCATATATTTT. Translated: CASSLQGNTIYF.

The chain combines TRBV29-1 with TRBJ2-3, with TRBD2 identical over 13 bases. The CDR3 loop spans 14 amino acids. J gave up 4 bases and V 5 bases, and 3 bases lay outside the gene matches. Germline V CDR1 and CDR2: SQVTM, ANQGSEA. The CDR3 DNA follows: TGCAGCGTTTGGACTAGCGGGAGACCAGATACGCAGTATTTT. It specifies CSVWTSGRPDTQYF.

The chain is built from TRBV5-6 and TRBJ2-3, with 8 bases fitting TRBD2. The germline V gene encodes CDR1 SGHDT and CDR2 YYEEEE. The CDR3 covers 15 residues. V trimming: 1 base; J trimming: 6 bases; junction bases outside the gene matches: 7. CDR3 amino acids: CASSLFREGSDTQYF. The CDR3 nucleotides read TGTGCCAGCAGCTTGTTCCGGGAGGGGTCGGATACGCAGTATTTT.

V is TRBV6-6 and J is TRBJ1-5, with D possibly matching TRBD1 (6 bases). V shed 3 bases and J shed 8 bases, with 20 bases lying between them. Germline V gene sequence: CDR1 MNHNY, CDR2 SVGAGI (reference sequence). The CDR3 sequence is 16 residues long. The chain's CDR3 is CASSYGGDRRWEPQHF. CDR3 sequence (DNA): TGTGCCAGCAGTTATGGGGGCGACAGGAGATGGGAGCCCCAGCATTTT.

The V gene is TRBV11-2, the J gene TRBJ2-1; the match to TRBD1 covers 7 bases. Looked up from germline, CDR1 is SGHAT and CDR2 is FQNNGV. This CDR3 region has 15 residues. Trimming cost V 5 bases and J 4 bases; bases outside gene matches: 8. The CDR3 coding sequence is TGTGCCAGCAGCATACGACAGGGTAAATACAATGAGCAGTTCTTC. Amino acid sequence: CASSIRQGKYNEQFF. Complete variable domain (other parts from reference TRBV11-2 and TRBJ2-1): EAGVAQSPRYKIIEKRQSVAFWCNPISGHATLYWYQQILGQGPKLLIQFQNNGVVDDSQLPKDRFSAERLKGVDSTLKIQPAKLEDSAVYLCASSIRQGKYNEQFFGPGTRLTVL.

The chain recombines TRBV11-3 with TRBJ1-1; possibly TRBD1 for D (5 bases). This CDR3 is built from 13 residues. Germline V gene sequence: CDR1 SGHNT, CDR2 YENEEA. V shed 3 bases and J shed 1 base, with 6 bases lying between them. In nucleotides, the CDR3 is TGTGCCAGCAGCTTGGGGGGGAACACTGAAGCTTTCTTT. This codes for CASSLGGNTEAFF.

The chain is built from TRBV9 and TRBJ2-5; D is ambiguous. Germline CDR1 and CDR2: SGDLS and YYNGEE. The CDR3 runs to 13 residues. The V and J ends lost 1 base and 2 bases respectively, with 6 bases between them. Here the CDR3 DNA reads TGTGCCAGCAGCGTAAGCCCGCAAGAGACCCAGTACTTC. This gives the protein CASSVSPQETQYF. The variable domain in full, completed from reference TRBV9 and TRBJ2-5, reads DSGVTQTPKHLITATGQRVTLRCSPRSGDLSVYWYQQSLDQGLQFLIQYYNGEERAKGNILERFSAQQFPDLHSELNLSSLELGDSALYFCASSVSPQETQYFGPGTRLLVL.

The genes are TRBV5-1 and TRBJ1-4, with 8 bases that match TRBD1. Germline V gene data show CDR1 as SGHRS and CDR2 as YFSETQ. The CDR3 consists of 15 residues. With V trimmed by 4 bases and J by 2 bases, 4 bases remained unmatched. CDR3 sequence: CASSANRGTNEKLFF. The CDR3 DNA reads as TGCGCCAGCAGCGCCAACAGGGGGACTAATGAAAAACTGTTTTTT.

The rearrangement links TRBV28 to TRBJ1-5; 7 nucleotides line up with TRBD1. The V gene's germline CDR1 is MDHEN and CDR2 SYDVKM. V gave up 5 bases and J gave up 6 bases; unmatched junction bases: 13. The CDR3 covers 16 residues. This chain's CDR3 is CASSASSTGYSQPQHF. The CDR3 nucleotides read TGTGCCAGCAGTGCTTCTTCGACAGGGTACAGTCAGCCCCAGCATTTT. The full variable domain, completed using reference TRBV28 and TRBJ1-5, is DVKVTQSSRYLVKRTGEKVFLECVQDMDHENMFWYRQDPGLGLRLIYFSYDVKMKEKGDIPEGYSVSREKKERFSLILESASTNQTSMYLCASSASSTGYSQPQHFGDGTRLSIL.

The chain has TRBV7-6 and TRBJ2-7; TRBD1 matches at 9 bases. The CDR3 has 14 residues. J lost 7 bases, V lost 5 bases, and 9 bases had no gene match. The germline V gene encodes CDR1 SGHVS and CDR2 FNYEAQ. The DNA of the CDR3 is TGTGCCAGCAGCCAGCGGACAGGGGAAGGAGAGCAGTACTTC. This gives the protein CASSQRTGEGEQYF.

V gene TRBV7-9 combines with J gene TRBJ1-1; 8 nucleotides match TRBD1. This CDR3 spans 15 amino acids. CDR1 is SEHNR and CDR2 is FQNEAQ in the germline V gene (reference sequence). V was pared by 5 bases and J by 1 base, with 6 bases of the junction left unmatched. CDR3 in amino acids: CASSIYRGGNTEAFF. DNA for the CDR3: TGTGCCAGCAGCATTTACAGGGGGGGGAACACTGAAGCTTTCTTT. The whole variable domain, remainder taken from reference TRBV7-9 and TRBJ1-1, is DTGVSQNPRHKITKRGQNVTFRCDPISEHNRLYWYRQTLGQGPEFLTYFQNEAQLEKSRLLSDRFSAERPKGSFSTLEIQRTEQGDSAMYLCASSIYRGGNTEAFFGQGTRLTVV.

The V and J genes are TRBV4-1 and TRBJ2-1, with 9 bases that match TRBD2. Germline V CDR1 and CDR2: MGHRA, YSYEKL. CDR3 length equals 15 residues. V shed 1 base, J shed 9 bases, and the junction held 7 bases outside the gene matches. Here the CDR3 DNA reads TGCGCCAGCAGCCAAGGCCCTAGCGGGGTGGGTGAGCAGTTCTTC. Translation gives CASSQGPSGVGEQFF.

In DNA form, the CDR3 reads TGTGCCTGGAGCGACTTTGGGACAGGGGGTCCAGAGACCCAGTACTTC. It translates to CAWSDFGTGGPETQYF. This sequence joins TRBV30 and TRBJ2-5; 11 bases are a match to TRBD1. CDR3 length equals 16 residues. CDR1 is GTSNPN, CDR2 SVGIG, per germline (reference sequence). After removal of 3 bases from V and 4 bases from J, the junction contained 10 bases not matched to a gene.

V and J are TRBV27 and TRBJ2-1; 7 bases agree with TRBD1. The V segment lost 8 bases and the J segment 5 bases; nucleotides outside the gene matches: 6. This CDR3 has 13 residues. Germline-derived CDR1 and CDR2 are MNHEY and SMNVEV (reference sequence). CDR3 loop: CASLRQGDNEQFF. The CDR3 DNA reads TGTGCCAGCTTAAGACAGGGAGACAATGAGCAGTTCTTC.

The rearrangement uses TRBV27 and TRBJ2-5; D possibly corresponds to TRBD2 (5 bases). The germline V and J ends were trimmed by 5 bases and 5 bases, with 21 bases remaining between them. The CDR3 is 16 residues long. Germline V gives CDR1 MNHEY, CDR2 SMNVEV (reference sequence). The CDR3 region is CASSPFTGRSGETQYF. CDR3 in DNA: TGTGCCAGCAGTCCCTTCACGGGGAGAAGCGGTGAGACCCAGTACTTC.

The chain joins TRBV28 to TRBJ1-1; D is possibly TRBD1 (5 bases). The CDR3 has 12 residues. CDR1 MDHEN and CDR2 SYDVKM come from the germline V gene. V was clipped by 7 bases and J by 6 bases, with 12 bases between them. The CDR3 DNA is TGTGCCAGCACTCAGGGTCGCTCTGAAGCTTTCTTT. Residues: CASTQGRSEAFF.

The chain uses TRBV21-1 and TRBJ1-4; TRBD1 reflects the table's D call only, with no check against the DNA. TRBV21-1 is a recognized pseudogene. CDR3 length: 15 residues. This chain's CDR3 is CASIFDRGPNEKLFF. The CDR3 bases are TGTGCCAGCATCTTTGACAGGGGCCCTAATGAAAAACTGTTTTTT.

The V gene is TRBV11-2, the J gene TRBJ2-1; D might be TRBD2 (6 bases). Between the trimmed V and J ends, which lost 2 bases and 8 bases, there was a span of 13 bases. CDR3 length equals 14 residues. Germline V gives CDR1 SGHAT, CDR2 FQNNGV. CDR3 coding DNA: TGTGCCAGCAGCTTAAGTACTAGCTGGGATGAGCAGTTCTTC. It yields the protein CASSLSTSWDEQFF.